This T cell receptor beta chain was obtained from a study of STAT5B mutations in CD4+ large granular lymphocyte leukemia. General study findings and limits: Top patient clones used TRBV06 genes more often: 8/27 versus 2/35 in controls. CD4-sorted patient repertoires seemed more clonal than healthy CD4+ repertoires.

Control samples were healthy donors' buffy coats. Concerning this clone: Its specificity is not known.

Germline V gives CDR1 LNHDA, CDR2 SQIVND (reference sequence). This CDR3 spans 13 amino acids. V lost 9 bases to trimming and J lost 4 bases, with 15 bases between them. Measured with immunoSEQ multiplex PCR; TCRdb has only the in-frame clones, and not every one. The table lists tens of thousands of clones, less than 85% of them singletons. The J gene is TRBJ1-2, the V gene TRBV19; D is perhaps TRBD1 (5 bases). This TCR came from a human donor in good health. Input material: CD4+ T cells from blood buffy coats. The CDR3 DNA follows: TGTGCCAGCAGCGGGGACGTGGGCTATGGCTACACCTTC. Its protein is CASSGDVGYGYTF.